This TCR beta chain appears in the sequencing data of a study of beta chain features in type 1 diabetes. The CDR3 extends over 17 amino acids. Germline CDR1 and CDR2: SGHTA and FQGNSA. Trimming pared 1 base from V and 0 bases from J, leaving 10 bases between. The whole isolated RNA underwent reverse transcription, so sequencing captured expressed TCRB transcripts. Method: immunoSEQ multiplex PCR; TCRdb's copy keeps in-frame clones and lacks some. This sample has some 900,000 clones, with about a sixth found just once. Sequenced sample: naive CD4+ T cells from blood. This sequence originates from a woman younger than 30 in good health. The genes are TRBV7-2 and TRBJ2-6; D not certain. CDR3 bases: TGTGCCAGCAGCTTAGTCTGGGAAAGCTCTGGGGCCAACGTCCTGACTTTC. Translation gives CASSLVWESSGANVLTF.